This T cell receptor beta chain was retrieved from a study of T cells in tuberculosis. Turning to the study itself: CD1B tetramers identified T cells specific for mycobacterial lipid GMM.

Sequencing of TCR-alpha and TCR-beta chains was unpaired. The repertoire was sequenced with immunoSEQ multiplex PCR; TCRdb's copy has only in-frame clones and lacks some. The sample records approximately 59,000 clones, approximately 80% being singletons. CDR1 is LGHNA and CDR2 is YSLEER in the germline V gene. The CDR3 extends over 14 amino acids. V shed 1 base and J 5 bases; nucleotides not matched to a gene: 4. After thawing and overnight rest, PBMC were stained with GMM-loaded CD1B tetramer, viability dye and anti-CD3 for sorting. CD1B tetramers were loaded with Rhodococcus equi-derived C32 glucose monomycolate. CD14-expressing monocytes were removed from PBMC before cryopreservation and sorting. Study-level results: T cells binding CD1B-GMM tetramer weakly possibly escaped the sort.

Sequences were obtained from CD1b-GMM tetramer-negative cells sorted from PBMCs. The chain joins TRBV4-3 to TRBJ2-5, with 7 positions matching TRBD2. This TCR came from an adult woman with latent tuberculosis. CDR3 DNA sequence: TGCGCCAGCAGCCAAGTGCTAGCGGAGGAGACCCAGTACTTC. Protein product: CASSQVLAEETQYF.